The clone carrying this T cell receptor (beta chain) was picked up many times. Its antigen is not identified. Orbital computed tomography, thyroid ultrasound, serum thyroxine and TRAb, and clinical symptoms together informed the diagnoses. The entry originates in a study of T cells in Graves' hyperthyroidism and ophthalmopathy. Study conclusions and caveats: From stable hyperthyroidism, ophthalmopathy was set apart by a 13 V-J model.

Regions amplified from RNA transcripts were the TCR beta CDR3 regions. The primer set for the first-round RT-PCR of the TCR CDR3 was HTBI. Each CDR3 protein is one row after TCRdb ran MiXCR on the multiplex PCR reads. This table holds roughly 170,000 distinct CDR3 sequences, about 17% found once. The material sequenced was blood. The origin of this receptor is a woman in her forties or fifties with Graves' hyperthyroidism.

Written as DNA, the CDR3 is TGCAGTGCTAGTGACGGATATCAGCCCCAGCATTTT. As protein: CSASDGYQPQHF. The gene calls are TRBV20-1 and TRBJ1-5; no definite D call. CDR3 length equals 12 residues. Trimming stripped 3 bases from V and 5 bases from J, with 8 bases between. The germline gives CDR1 DFQATT, CDR2 SNEGSKA (reference sequence).